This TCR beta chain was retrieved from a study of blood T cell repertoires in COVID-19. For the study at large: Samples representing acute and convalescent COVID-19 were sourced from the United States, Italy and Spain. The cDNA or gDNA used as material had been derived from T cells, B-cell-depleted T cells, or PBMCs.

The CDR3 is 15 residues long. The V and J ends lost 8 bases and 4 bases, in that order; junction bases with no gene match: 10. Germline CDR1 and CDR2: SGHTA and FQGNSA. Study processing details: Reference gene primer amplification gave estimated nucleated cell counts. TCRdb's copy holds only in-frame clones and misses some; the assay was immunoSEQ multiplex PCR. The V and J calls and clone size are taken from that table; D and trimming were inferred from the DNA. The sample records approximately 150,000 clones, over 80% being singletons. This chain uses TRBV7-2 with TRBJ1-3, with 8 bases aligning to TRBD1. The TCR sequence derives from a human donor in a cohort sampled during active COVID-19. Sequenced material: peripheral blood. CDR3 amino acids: CASGRQGASGNTIYF. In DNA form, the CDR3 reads TGTGCCAGCGGGCGGCAGGGGGCGTCCGGAAACACCATATATTTT. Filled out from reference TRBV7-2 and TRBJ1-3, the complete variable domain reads GAGVSQSPSNKVTEKGKDVELRCDPISGHTALYWYRQSLGQGLEFLIYFQGNSAPDKSGLPSDRFSAERTGGSVSTLTIQRTQQEDSAVYLCASGRQGASGNTIYFGEGSWLTVV.